The 21 T cell receptor beta chains in this list originate from one sample, sequenced in a study of blood T cell repertoires in COVID-19. Libraries were prepared by immunoSEQ multiplex PCR; TCRdb keeps only in-frame clonotypes and omits some of them. This table holds around 180,000 clones, around 89% found once. Material: peripheral blood. Every receptor here comes from a human donor in a cohort sampled during active COVID-19.

The V and J genes are TRBV13 and TRBJ2-3, with 8 bases matching TRBD2. Unmatched junction bases numbered 4, after V lost 5 bases and J lost 0 bases. The CDR3 is 15 residues long. Germline V lookup: CDR1 PRHDT, CDR2 FYEKMQ (reference sequence). The CDR3 nucleotides read TGTGCCAGCAGCCTACTAGCGGCTAGCACAGATACGCAGTATTTT. Its protein product is CASSLLAASTDTQYF.

CDR3 protein: CASRETRGYTKNIQYF. The CDR3 region has the DNA TGTGCCAGCAGGGAAACCAGGGGATATACTAAAAACATTCAGTACTTC. The chain carries TRBV2 and TRBJ2-4; perhaps TRBD1 as D (6 bases). V was shortened by 6 bases and J by 4 bases, with 19 bases between the two germline ends. This CDR3 region has 16 residues. CDR1 is SNHLY, CDR2 FYNNEI, per germline.

This sequence joins TRBV27 and TRBJ1-6; D remains unclear. This CDR3 region has 14 residues. Germline values: CDR1 MNHEY, CDR2 SMNVEV (reference sequence). Deletions cut 4 bases from V and 5 bases from J, with 9 bases between. The DNA of the CDR3 is TGTGCCAGCAGTTGGGGAGGGAATAATTCACCCCTCCACTTT. Protein product: CASSWGGNNSPLHF.

The chain joins TRBV2 to TRBJ2-3, with unresolved D. This CDR3 has 13 amino acids. The V end was cut by 8 bases, the J end by 2 bases, with 11 bases between. CDR1 is SNHLY, CDR2 FYNNEI, per germline. The CDR3 is CASFDSTTDTQYF. CDR3 coding DNA: TGTGCCAGCTTTGATAGTACCACAGATACGCAGTATTTT.

V and J are TRBV9 and TRBJ1-2, with D tentatively TRBD1 (5 bases). CDR3 size: 13 residues. V gave up 4 bases and J gave up 3 bases, with 10 bases separating them. The V gene's germline CDR1 is SGDLS and CDR2 YYNGEE. The CDR3 reads CASSPGGDYGYTF. CDR3 nucleotides: TGTGCCAGCAGCCCCGGGGGAGACTATGGCTACACCTTC.

The CDR3 loop reads CASSPGRPHEQYF. CDR3 coding DNA: TGTGCCAGCAGCCCCGGGAGACCCCACGAGCAGTACTTC. The V and J genes are TRBV12-3 or TRBV12-4 and TRBJ2-7, with D perhaps matching TRBD2 (6 bases). Trimming left V 6 bases short and J 5 bases short, with 14 bases between. The CDR3 loop spans 13 amino acids.

The chain carries TRBV30 and TRBJ1-6, with D possibly matching TRBD1 (6 bases). This CDR3 region has 16 residues. Trimming left V 1 base short and J 9 bases short, with 19 bases between. CDR1 is GTSNPN and CDR2 is SVGIG in the germline V gene (reference sequence). The CDR3 DNA sequence: TGTGCCTGGAGTGGCTCCTGGGCAGGGGAGAGTTCACCCCTCCACTTT. Its protein product is CAWSGSWAGESSPLHF.

The chain combines TRBV27 with TRBJ1-1; 11 positions agree with TRBD1. The CDR3 runs 15 residues. In germline, CDR1 is MNHEY, CDR2 SMNVEV (reference sequence). V shed 2 bases, J shed 2 bases, and the junction held 1 base outside the gene matches. CDR3 amino acids: CASSLGTGGNTEAFF. DNA of the CDR3: TGTGCCAGCAGTTTAGGGACAGGGGGAAACACTGAAGCTTTCTTT.

The chain has TRBV12-5 and TRBJ2-7; 9 bases align to TRBD1. Germline lookup yields CDR1 LGHNT and CDR2 FRNRAP. The length of the CDR3 is 15 residues. The trim removed 1 base at V and 5 bases at J, leaving 6 bases unmatched. CDR3 in amino acids: CASGLEQGAGNEQYF. The CDR3 DNA reads TGTGCTAGTGGTTTGGAACAGGGGGCAGGGAACGAGCAGTACTTC.

The gene calls are TRBV28 and TRBJ2-7; TRBD1 matches at 10 bases. Per the germline V gene, CDR1 is MDHEN and CDR2 is SYDVKM. The CDR3 length is 16 residues. V shed 0 bases and J 7 bases; nucleotides not matched to a gene: 9. CDR3 region: CASSLWRGTGAREQYF. Written as DNA, the CDR3 is TGTGCCAGCAGTTTATGGCGAGGGACAGGGGCACGGGAGCAGTACTTC.

The rearrangement joins TRBV6-2 or TRBV6-3 to TRBJ2-7; possible D gene TRBD2, 6 bases. CDR3 length: 15 residues. CDR1 and CDR2 (germline): MNHEY, SVGEGT. The V end lost 5 bases, the J end lost 2 bases, and 16 bases lay between the germline ends. CDR3 DNA sequence: TGTGCCAGCAGTCGTCAGGAGGGTTCAACCTACGAGCAGTACTTC. Translated: CASSRQEGSTYEQYF.

V gene TRBV5-1 combines with J gene TRBJ2-2; 9 positions match TRBD2. This CDR3 comprises 16 residues. After removal of 0 bases from V and 5 bases from J, the junction contained 5 bases not matched to a gene. Germline values: CDR1 SGHRS, CDR2 YFSETQ. For the CDR3, the DNA is TGCGCCAGCAGCTTGGAGGCTAGCGGGACGACCGGGGAGCTGTTTTTT. This encodes CASSLEASGTTGELFF.

V is TRBV6-2 or TRBV6-3 and J is TRBJ2-3; weak D call: TRBD1 (5 bases). The CDR3 extends over 14 amino acids. The V end lost 5 bases, the J end lost 2 bases, and 11 bases lay between the germline ends. Germline loops: CDR1 MNHEY, CDR2 SVGEGT. CDR3 nucleotides: TGTGCCAGCAGTCGAGGACAACCCACAGATACGCAGTATTTT. It is translated as CASSRGQPTDTQYF.

This clone was recorded a few times. The chain employs TRBV13 and TRBJ2-7, with TRBD1 matching 9 bases. Unmatched junction bases numbered 8, after V lost 3 bases and J lost 5 bases. Germline CDR1 reads PRHDT; CDR2 reads FYEKMQ (reference sequence). The CDR3 totals 15 residues. The CDR3 loop reads CASSFNTDRGNEQYF. Here the CDR3 DNA reads TGTGCCAGCAGCTTCAACACGGACAGGGGCAACGAGCAGTACTTC.

The V call is TRBV29-1, the J call TRBJ1-1; no reliable D call. The CDR3 sequence is 18 residues long. Germline CDR1 is SQVTM and CDR2 is ANQGSEA. With 4 bases removed from V and 3 bases from J, the gap between germline ends came to 27 bases. The CDR3 reads CSVGPLAFGGRRYTEAFF. As DNA, the CDR3 is TGCAGCGTTGGTCCCCTCGCCTTTGGAGGCAGGCGGTACACTGAAGCTTTCTTT.

This rearrangement joins TRBV10-3 to TRBJ2-5; D might be TRBD1 (5 bases). The CDR3 sequence is 14 residues long. Germline-derived CDR1 and CDR2 are ENHRY and SYGVKD. Deletions cut 6 bases from V and 0 bases from J, with 11 bases between. The CDR3, as DNA: TGTGCCATCAGGGACAACCAGTACCAAGAGACCCAGTACTTC. Its translation: CAIRDNQYQETQYF.

V and J are TRBV25-1 and TRBJ2-3; the D gene is possibly TRBD1 (5 bases). In germline, CDR1 is MGHDK, CDR2 SYGVNS. The CDR3 is made up of 18 amino acids. The V and J ends lost 4 bases and 0 bases respectively, with 20 bases between them. Here the CDR3 reads CASSVTPSDKPSTDTQYF. CDR3 in DNA: TGTGCCAGCAGTGTCACACCTTCGGACAAGCCTAGCACAGATACGCAGTATTTT.

The J gene is TRBJ1-2, the V gene TRBV3-1 (or the pseudogene TRBV3-2), with a weak D call TRBD1 (6 bases). This CDR3 spans 13 amino acids. Germline V gene data show CDR1 as LGHDT and CDR2 as YNNKEL (reference sequence). V gave up 4 bases and J gave up 2 bases, with 8 bases separating them. The CDR3 DNA reads as TGTGCCAGCAGCCCCAGGGGAAACTATGGCTACACCTTC. This translates into CASSPRGNYGYTF.

This sequence joins TRBV15 and TRBJ2-3, with 9 nucleotides matching TRBD1. Germline V gene lookup returns CDR1 LNHNV and CDR2 YYDKDF (reference sequence). This CDR3 has 15 amino acids. The ends lost 2 bases at V and 4 bases at J; junction bases unmatched: 4. The CDR3 region has the DNA TGTGCCACCAGCAGATTTACAGGGGGCGCAGATACGCAGTATTTT. This codes for CATSRFTGGADTQYF.

This chain joins TRBV4-2 and TRBJ2-2, with D maybe TRBD2 (6 bases). CDR3 size: 15 residues. The germline V gene encodes CDR1 LGHNA and CDR2 YNFKEQ. V shed 4 bases and J shed 6 bases, with 15 bases lying between them. The CDR3 reads CASSRTGGAPGELFF. In nucleotides, the CDR3 is TGTGCCAGCAGCCGTACCGGAGGGGCCCCCGGGGAGCTGTTTTTT.

The chain links TRBV18 to TRBJ2-7; 10 nucleotides agree with TRBD1. The germline V gene has CDR1 KGHSH and CDR2 LQKENI. The CDR3 has 16 residues. With 2 bases clipped from V and 6 bases from J, the junction kept 10 bases outside the gene matches. CDR3 sequence reads: CASSPGWDRGNSEQYF. The CDR3 DNA reads as TGTGCCAGCTCACCAGGCTGGGACAGGGGAAATTCCGAGCAGTACTTC.